This TCR beta chain was profiled in a study of graft-versus-host responses after intestinal transplantation. About the research overall: Transplant types were multivisceral, liver-intestinal, or isolated intestinal.

In the case of this clone: Its antigen remains unknown.

The table came from immunoSEQ multiplex PCR; TCRdb's copy has only in-frame clones and leaves some out. This repertoire shows around 33,000 clones, just under 95% found once; its top ten account for approximately 0.76%. Findings and limits, study-wide: Analysis identified GvH clones in recipient marrow, with some appearing first in ileum or blood. Allografts carried high graft-versus-host to host-versus-graft clonal ratios in patients having graft-donor T cell macrochimerism.

The germline gives CDR1 MDHEN, CDR2 SYDVKM. The CDR3 is 12 residues long. The J segment lost 10 bases and the V segment lost 7 bases, leaving 2 bases of the junction unmatched. The chain uses TRBV28 and TRBJ2-4; 12 bases line up with TRBD2. The source of this sequence is a human patient who received an intestinal transplant, so some T cells may come from the graft donor. The input for sequencing was PBMCs, taken 16 days after intestinal transplant. CDR3 sequence (DNA): TGTGCCAGCATCGGACTAGCGGGGATTCAGTACTTC. Its translation: CASIGLAGIQYF.